This T cell receptor beta chain originates from a study of spatial heterogeneity in lung cancer. Turning to the study itself: Median follow-up for sequenced PBMC samples was roughly 22 months after resection, when such samples existed.

Germline-derived CDR1 and CDR2 are MDHEN and SYDVKM. The CDR3 contains 16 residues. Trimming at V came to 9 bases and at J to 0 bases, leaving 9 bases not matched to a gene. Documented time point: blood at routine non-recurrence follow-up after resection. Tumor, nontumor lung or frozen PBMC supplied whole RNA that was sequenced unsorted. Findings of the study overall: Resection blood, more than follow-up blood, showed ubiquitous expanded tumor TCRs.

This clonotype was detected ten times or more. The antigen is not known. Unique molecular identifiers, one per molecule, were present on every TCR cDNA molecule. TCRdb reprocessed the 5' RACE reads with MiXCR, giving one entry per CDR3 protein. Of about 52,000 distinct CDR3 sequences in the sample, roughly 7% were seen once. The sequencing here drew on PBMCs, taken at follow-up. The chain carries TRBV28 and TRBJ2-1; TRBD2 matches 9 bases. The clonotype was recovered from a female donor with early-stage non-small cell lung cancer. For the CDR3, the DNA is TGTGCCAGTAGTAGCGGGGGTTTCCGCTCCTACAATGAGCAGTTCTTC. Protein product: CASSSGGFRSYNEQFF.